This T cell receptor (beta chain) came from a study of patients and donors after allogeneic stem cell transplantation. The germline gives CDR1 LNHNV, CDR2 YYDKDF (reference sequence). The CDR3 spans 15 residues. V was clipped by 2 bases and J by 6 bases, with 14 bases between them. TCRdb redid the calling of the RT-PCR reads with MiXCR, one entry per CDR3 protein. The table has about 230,000 distinct CDR3 sequences, over 12% seen once; the top ten hold roughly 11%. This clonotype was seen repeatedly, ten times or more. The gene calls are TRBV15 and TRBJ2-1, with D possibly being TRBD2 (6 bases). The origin of this receptor is a human donor who was either an allogeneic HSCT recipient or a stem cell or donor lymphocyte infusion donor (not recorded which). It is not recorded whose cells these are; they may come from a transplant donor. Specimen: blood, either unsorted or a sorted T cell fraction (not recorded which). In DNA form, the CDR3 reads TGTGCCACCAGCAGACTAGGATCCGGGGGCAATGAGCAGTTCTTC. Translated, it gives CATSRLGSGGNEQFF.